These T cell receptor beta chains were read from a single sample in a study of T cell responses to AZD1222 COVID-19 vaccine. Only in-frame clones appear in the TCRdb table, and some are missing; sequencing was by immunoSEQ multiplex PCR. The table shows some 140,000 clones, with 90% occurring only once. The sample was peripheral blood, taken on day 0 of AZD1222 vaccination. Receptors were obtained from an adult in good health. Both conserved end residues are part of each CDR3. A D gene is named only where the DNA matches it firmly. Part of the rows lack a size; the others show once, few, many or a class for expanded clones.

d_gene: -; v_gene: TRBV27; abundance: -; j_gene: TRBJ1-2; CDR3aa: CASSTLQGVGRGYTF; CDR3nt: TGTGCCAGCAGTACCCTACAGGGTGTGGGTAGGGGCTACACCTTC
d_gene: TRBD1; v_gene: TRBV20-1; abundance: once; j_gene: TRBJ1-5; CDR3aa: CSASPSTGGNQPQHF; CDR3nt: TGCAGTGCTAGTCCCTCTACAGGGGGCAATCAGCCCCAGCATTTT
d_gene: -; v_gene: TRBV18; abundance: once; j_gene: TRBJ1-1; CDR3aa: CASSPQGNTEAFF; CDR3nt: TGTGCCAGCTCACCACAGGGGAACACTGAAGCTTTCTTT
d_gene: -; v_gene: TRBV12-5; abundance: -; j_gene: TRBJ1-3; CDR3aa: CASGFSHSGNTIYF; CDR3nt: TGTGCTAGTGGTTTCTCTCACTCTGGAAACACCATATATTTT
d_gene: -; v_gene: TRBV7-9; abundance: -; j_gene: TRBJ1-5; CDR3aa: CASSIKGQGEPQHF; CDR3nt: TGTGCCAGCAGCATAAAGGGGCAGGGAGAGCCCCAGCATTTT
d_gene: TRBD1; v_gene: TRBV5-1; abundance: -; j_gene: TRBJ1-1; CDR3aa: CASSLQGPEGGTEAFF; CDR3nt: TGCGCCAGTTCTCTACAGGGGCCCGAGGGGGGCACTGAAGCTTTCTTT
d_gene: -; v_gene: TRBV3-1/TRBV3-2; abundance: -; j_gene: TRBJ2-7; CDR3aa: CASSPLNDITYEQYF; CDR3nt: TGTGCCAGCAGCCCTCTGAATGACATTACCTACGAGCAGTACTTC
d_gene: -; v_gene: TRBV5-4; abundance: -; j_gene: TRBJ1-2; CDR3aa: CASSSPAGVYGYTF; CDR3nt: TGTGCCAGCAGCTCCCCAGCAGGGGTCTATGGCTACACCTTC
d_gene: -; v_gene: TRBV21-1; abundance: -; j_gene: TRBJ2-3; CDR3aa: CASSKDRRLAGGPGTDTQYF; CDR3nt: TGTGCCAGCAGCAAAGACCGTCGTCTAGCGGGGGGGCCGGGCACAGATACGCAGTATTTT
d_gene: TRBD2; v_gene: TRBV27; abundance: -; j_gene: TRBJ2-2; CDR3aa: CASSSGLAANTGELFF; CDR3nt: TGTGCCAGCAGTTCTGGACTAGCGGCGAACACCGGGGAGCTGTTTTTT
d_gene: TRBD1; v_gene: TRBV18; abundance: -; j_gene: TRBJ1-1; CDR3aa: CASSHGTGDTEAFF; CDR3nt: TGTGCCAGCTCACATGGGACAGGGGACACTGAAGCTTTCTTT
d_gene: -; v_gene: TRBV9; abundance: -; j_gene: TRBJ2-1; CDR3aa: CASSQSPGASTYNEQFF; CDR3nt: TGTGCCAGCAGCCAATCGCCAGGGGCTAGTACTTACAATGAGCAGTTCTTC
d_gene: -; v_gene: TRBV12-5; abundance: -; j_gene: TRBJ1-1; CDR3aa: CASGLERVEAFF; CDR3nt: TGTGCTAGTGGTTTGGAACGGGTAGAAGCTTTCTTT
d_gene: -; v_gene: TRBV10-3; abundance: -; j_gene: TRBJ1-2; CDR3aa: CAISESQGADGYTF; CDR3nt: TGTGCCATCAGTGAGAGTCAGGGAGCGGATGGCTACACCTTC
d_gene: -; v_gene: TRBV5-1; abundance: -; j_gene: TRBJ2-7; CDR3aa: CASSLEYGTIYEQYF; CDR3nt: TGCGCCAGCAGCTTGGAGTATGGGACAATCTACGAGCAGTACTTC
d_gene: -; v_gene: TRBV6-5; abundance: once; j_gene: TRBJ1-2; CDR3aa: CASSPRTDYGYTF; CDR3nt: TGTGCCAGCAGTCCCCGGACGGACTATGGCTACACCTTC
d_gene: TRBD1; v_gene: TRBV5-3; abundance: -; j_gene: TRBJ2-3; CDR3aa: CARSRQGMGTDTQYF; CDR3nt: TGTGCCAGAAGCCGACAGGGAATGGGCACAGATACGCAGTATTTT
d_gene: -; v_gene: TRBV19; abundance: -; j_gene: TRBJ1-1; CDR3aa: CASSIGGGRNTEAFF; CDR3nt: TGTGCCAGTAGTATAGGGGGGGGAAGGAACACTGAAGCTTTCTTT
d_gene: -; v_gene: TRBV5-8; abundance: -; j_gene: TRBJ2-5; CDR3aa: CASRKLVGVQETQYF; CDR3nt: TGTGCCAGCAGAAAGCTTGTAGGGGTCCAAGAGACCCAGTACTTC
d_gene: TRBD1; v_gene: TRBV6-2/TRBV6-3; abundance: -; j_gene: TRBJ2-2; CDR3aa: CASSYQGTGVVPGELFF; CDR3nt: TGTGCCAGCAGTTACCAGGGGACAGGGGTGGTACCCGGGGAGCTGTTTTTT
d_gene: -; v_gene: TRBV6-5; abundance: -; j_gene: TRBJ1-3; CDR3aa: CASKRTASGNTIYF; CDR3nt: TGTGCCAGCAAGAGGACAGCCTCTGGAAACACCATATATTTT
d_gene: TRBD1; v_gene: TRBV7-2; abundance: -; j_gene: TRBJ2-7; CDR3aa: CASSPGTGGNEQYF; CDR3nt: TGTGCCAGCAGCCCGGGGACAGGAGGAAACGAGCAGTACTTC
d_gene: -; v_gene: TRBV7-2; abundance: once; j_gene: TRBJ2-3; CDR3aa: CASSLHVSGLADTQYF; CDR3nt: TGTGCCAGCAGCTTACATGTTAGCGGATTAGCGGATACGCAGTATTTT
d_gene: -; v_gene: TRBV7-9; abundance: -; j_gene: TRBJ2-1; CDR3aa: CASDRIGDYNEQFF; CDR3nt: TGTGCCAGTGACCGCATCGGGGATTACAATGAGCAGTTCTTC
d_gene: -; v_gene: TRBV4-2; abundance: -; j_gene: TRBJ2-5; CDR3aa: CASSHPFDGSGETQYF; CDR3nt: TGTGCCAGCAGCCATCCCTTTGACGGGAGTGGAGAGACCCAGTACTTC
d_gene: TRBD2; v_gene: TRBV7-6; abundance: -; j_gene: TRBJ2-1; CDR3aa: CASSLRAGEDNEQFF; CDR3nt: TGTGCCAGCAGCCTTCGCGCGGGAGAGGACAATGAGCAGTTCTTC
d_gene: -; v_gene: TRBV3-1/TRBV3-2; abundance: -; j_gene: TRBJ1-6; CDR3aa: CASSLGGFYNSPLHF; CDR3nt: TGTGCCAGCAGCCTCGGGGGTTTCTATAATTCACCCCTCCACTTT
d_gene: -; v_gene: TRBV19; abundance: -; j_gene: TRBJ1-4; CDR3aa: CAAGGRTNEKLFF; CDR3nt: TGTGCGGCGGGCGGTCGAACTAATGAAAAACTGTTTTTT
d_gene: -; v_gene: TRBV28; abundance: -; j_gene: TRBJ2-5; CDR3aa: CASSGGEGDQETQYF; CDR3nt: TGTGCCAGCAGTGGGGGAGAGGGGGACCAAGAGACCCAGTACTTC
d_gene: TRBD1; v_gene: TRBV24-1; abundance: -; j_gene: TRBJ1-2; CDR3aa: CATSAGDRYGYTF; CDR3nt: TGTGCCACCAGTGCCGGGGACAGATATGGCTACACCTTC
d_gene: -; v_gene: TRBV7-3; abundance: -; j_gene: TRBJ2-5; CDR3aa: CASSLGGRETQYF; CDR3nt: TGTGCCAGCAGCTTAGGGGGCCGGGAGACCCAGTACTTC
d_gene: -; v_gene: TRBV29-1; abundance: -; j_gene: TRBJ1-1; CDR3aa: CSVDLSTEAFF; CDR3nt: TGCAGCGTTGATCTCAGCACTGAAGCTTTCTTT
d_gene: -; v_gene: TRBV7-2; abundance: -; j_gene: TRBJ2-7; CDR3aa: CASSITGTHSYEQYF; CDR3nt: TGTGCCAGCAGCATCACCGGGACACACTCCTACGAGCAGTACTTC
d_gene: -; v_gene: TRBV27; abundance: -; j_gene: TRBJ1-1; CDR3aa: CASRPYGQYRAFF; CDR3nt: TGTGCCAGCAGGCCCTACGGACAGTATAGGGCTTTCTTT
d_gene: TRBD1; v_gene: TRBV28; abundance: once; j_gene: TRBJ1-2; CDR3aa: CASSPGQGALNGYTF; CDR3nt: TGTGCCAGCAGTCCCGGACAGGGGGCGTTAAATGGCTACACCTTC
d_gene: -; v_gene: TRBV20-1; abundance: -; j_gene: TRBJ2-4; CDR3aa: CSASRDRKNIQYF; CDR3nt: TGCAGTGCTAGTCGGGATCGGAAAAACATTCAGTACTTC
d_gene: TRBD1; v_gene: TRBV6-2/TRBV6-3; abundance: -; j_gene: TRBJ1-1; CDR3aa: CASSRQGAITEAFF; CDR3nt: TGTGCCAGCAGTCGACAGGGGGCTATCACTGAAGCTTTCTTT
d_gene: TRBD2; v_gene: TRBV14; abundance: -; j_gene: TRBJ2-1; CDR3aa: CASSQGSSGSTFSGNEQFF; CDR3nt: TGTGCCAGCAGCCAAGGTTCTAGCGGGAGTACGTTTTCGGGCAATGAGCAGTTCTTC
d_gene: -; v_gene: TRBV5-1; abundance: few; j_gene: TRBJ2-1; CDR3aa: CASSPLQVGFHNEQFF; CDR3nt: TGCGCCAGCAGCCCATTGCAGGTGGGGTTTCACAATGAGCAGTTCTTC
d_gene: -; v_gene: TRBV28; abundance: -; j_gene: TRBJ2-7; CDR3aa: CASTYRDPSSYEQYF; CDR3nt: TGTGCCAGCACCTATCGGGATCCTAGCTCCTACGAGCAGTACTTC
d_gene: -; v_gene: TRBV12-3/TRBV12-4; abundance: -; j_gene: TRBJ1-1; CDR3aa: CASSFKGWTEAFF; CDR3nt: TGTGCCAGCAGTTTTAAGGGCTGGACTGAAGCTTTCTTT